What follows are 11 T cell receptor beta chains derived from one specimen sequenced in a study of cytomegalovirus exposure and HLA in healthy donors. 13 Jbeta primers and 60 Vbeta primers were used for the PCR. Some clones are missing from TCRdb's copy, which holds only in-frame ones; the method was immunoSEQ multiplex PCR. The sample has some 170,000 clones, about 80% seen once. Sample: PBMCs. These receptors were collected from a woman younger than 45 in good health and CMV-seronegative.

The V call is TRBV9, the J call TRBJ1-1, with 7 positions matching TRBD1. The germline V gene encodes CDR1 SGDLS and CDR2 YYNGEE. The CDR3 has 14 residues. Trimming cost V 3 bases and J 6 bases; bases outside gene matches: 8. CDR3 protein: CASSGGTAGAEAFF. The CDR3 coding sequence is TGTGCCAGCAGCGGAGGGACAGCCGGGGCTGAAGCTTTCTTT.

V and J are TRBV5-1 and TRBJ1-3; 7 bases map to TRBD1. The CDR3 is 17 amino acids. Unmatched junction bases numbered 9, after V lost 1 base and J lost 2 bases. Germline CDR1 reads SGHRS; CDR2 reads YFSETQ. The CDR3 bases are TGCGCCAGCAGCTTGAATTTCAAGGGGGCAACTGGAAACACCATATATTTT. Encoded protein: CASSLNFKGATGNTIYF.

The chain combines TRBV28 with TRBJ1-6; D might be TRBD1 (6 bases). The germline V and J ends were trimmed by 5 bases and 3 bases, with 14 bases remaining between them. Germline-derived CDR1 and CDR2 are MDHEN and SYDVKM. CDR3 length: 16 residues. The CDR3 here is CASSKTGSNYNSPLHF. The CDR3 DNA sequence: TGTGCCAGCAGTAAGACAGGATCAAACTATAATTCACCCCTCCACTTT.

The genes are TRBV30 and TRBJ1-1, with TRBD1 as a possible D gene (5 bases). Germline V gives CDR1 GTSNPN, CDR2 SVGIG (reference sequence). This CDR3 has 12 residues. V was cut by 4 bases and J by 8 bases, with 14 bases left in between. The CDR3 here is CAWTMAGSEAFF. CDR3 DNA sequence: TGTGCCTGGACTATGGCAGGGTCAGAAGCTTTCTTT. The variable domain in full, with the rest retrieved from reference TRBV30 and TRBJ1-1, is SQTIHQWPATLVQPVGSPLSLECTVEGTSNPNLYWYRQAAGRGLQLLFYSVGIGQISSEVPQNLSASRPQDRQFILSSKKLLLSDSGFYLCAWTMAGSEAFFGQGTRLTVV.

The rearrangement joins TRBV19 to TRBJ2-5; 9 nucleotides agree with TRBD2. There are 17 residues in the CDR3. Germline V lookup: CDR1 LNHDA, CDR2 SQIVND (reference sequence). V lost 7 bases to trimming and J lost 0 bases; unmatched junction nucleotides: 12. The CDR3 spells CASNNPREGRNQETQYF. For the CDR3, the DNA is TGTGCCAGTAACAATCCGCGGGAGGGAAGAAACCAAGAGACCCAGTACTTC.

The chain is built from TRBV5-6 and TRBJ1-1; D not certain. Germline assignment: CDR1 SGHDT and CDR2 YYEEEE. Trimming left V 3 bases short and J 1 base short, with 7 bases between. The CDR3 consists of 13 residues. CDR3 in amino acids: CASSSRENTEAFF. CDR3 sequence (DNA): TGTGCCAGCAGCTCTCGGGAGAACACTGAAGCTTTCTTT. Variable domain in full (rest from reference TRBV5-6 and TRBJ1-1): DAGVTQSPTHLIKTRGQQVTLRCSPKSGHDTVSWYQQALGQGPQFIFQYYEEEERQRGNFPDRFSGHQFPNYSSELNVNALLLGDSALYLCASSSRENTEAFFGQGTRLTVV.

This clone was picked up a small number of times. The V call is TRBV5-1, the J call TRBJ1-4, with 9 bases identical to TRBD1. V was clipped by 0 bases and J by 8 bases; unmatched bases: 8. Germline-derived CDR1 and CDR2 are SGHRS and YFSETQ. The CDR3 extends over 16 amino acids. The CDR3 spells CASSLAPGQGLEKLFF. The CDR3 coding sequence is TGCGCCAGCAGCTTGGCCCCGGGACAGGGTTTAGAAAAACTGTTTTTT.

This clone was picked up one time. CDR3 coding DNA: TGTGCCAGCAGCCGGGGGGAGGGGCGAAGAGATACGCAGTATTTT. Its translation is CASSRGEGRRDTQYF. The chain joins TRBV11-3 to TRBJ2-3, with 7 positions matching TRBD2. Germline V gene sequence: CDR1 SGHNT, CDR2 YENEEA. The CDR3 has 15 amino acids. J was trimmed by 5 bases and V by 5 bases; bases with no gene match: 10.

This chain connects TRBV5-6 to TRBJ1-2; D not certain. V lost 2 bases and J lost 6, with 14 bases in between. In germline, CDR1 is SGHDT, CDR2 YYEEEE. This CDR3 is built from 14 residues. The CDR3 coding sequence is TGTGCCAGCAGCTTTACCCCAGACACCAATGGCTACACCTTC. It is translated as CASSFTPDTNGYTF.

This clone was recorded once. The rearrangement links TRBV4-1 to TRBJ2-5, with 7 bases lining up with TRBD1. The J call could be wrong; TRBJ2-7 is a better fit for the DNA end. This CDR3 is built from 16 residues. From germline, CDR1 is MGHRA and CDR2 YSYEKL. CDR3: CASSQDPTGNAYEQYF. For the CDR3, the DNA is TGCGCCAGCAGCCAAGATCCGACAGGGAACGCCTACGAGCAGTACTTC.

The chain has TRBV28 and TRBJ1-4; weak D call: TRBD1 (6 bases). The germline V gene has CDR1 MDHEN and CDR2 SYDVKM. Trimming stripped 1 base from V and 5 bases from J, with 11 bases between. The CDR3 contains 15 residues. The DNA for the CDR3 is TGTGCCAGCAGTTTATTCGGGGGGCCGAATGAAAAACTGTTTTTT. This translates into CASSLFGGPNEKLFF.